This T cell receptor beta chain was sequenced during a study of PD-L1 blockade in urothelial cancer. Study details: Atezolizumab at 1,200 mg intravenously every 3 weeks was started by patients at some point between 2014 and 2015. Prior chemotherapy ranged from 0 to 3 regimens per patient.

Clones were sequenced by immunoSEQ multiplex PCR, and TCRdb holds only the in-frame ones, with some missing. The profile shows some 65,000 clones, around 86% of them singletons. Time point given: pretreatment peripheral blood. Between 1 and 8 samples, pretreatment and on-treatment, were given by each patient. CDR1 and CDR2 (germline): SQVTM, ANQGSEA. V lost 8 bases and J lost 3; bases outside the gene matches: 6. This CDR3 is built from 15 residues. This receptor was taken from a man between 65 and 85 years old with urothelial cancer. The sample here was PBMCs, taken around atezolizumab (anti-PD-L1) treatment. The chain uses TRBV29-1 and TRBJ2-1; 14 bases fit TRBD2. The DNA for the CDR3 is TGCAGCCTTAGGGGACTAGCGGGAGTCTACAATGAGCAGTTCTTC. Residues: CSLRGLAGVYNEQFF.